The TCR beta chain described here comes from a study of cytomegalovirus exposure and HLA in healthy donors. General study results and limits: Earlier analysis looked at TCR beta V segments, and most were productive about 87% or about 30% of the time.

Concerning this clone itself: Antigen specificity is unknown.

The PCR was carried out with 60 Vbeta primers and 13 Jbeta primers. Produced via immunoSEQ multiplex PCR; TCRdb's table is partial and in-frame only. The table shows 100,000 to 150,000 clones, with roughly 80% occurring only once. The sample was PBMCs. The sequence derives from a boy aged 5-17 years in good health and CMV-seronegative.

The CDR3, as DNA: TGTGCCAGTAGAGCGGGGATCTATGGCTACACCTTC. Translating it yields CASRAGIYGYTF. This chain connects TRBV19 to TRBJ1-2; D is unclear. Germline V gene data show CDR1 as LNHDA and CDR2 as SQIVND (reference sequence). V lost 6 bases, J lost 4 bases, and 9 bases lay in between. The CDR3 covers 12 residues.